This TCR beta chain emerged from a study of T-cell reconstitution after alpha-beta-depleted transplantation in children. The CDR3 totals 13 residues. V gave up 4 bases and J gave up 6 bases, with 10 bases separating them. CDR1 MNHNY and CDR2 SVGAGI come from the germline V gene (reference sequence). Unique molecular identifiers were used to barcode this TCRbeta library. TCRdb reprocessed the PCR reads with MiXCR, giving one entry per CDR3 protein. The data show hundreds of thousands of distinct CDR3 sequences, 8% to 11% seen once. This clonotype was detected many times. The V and J genes are TRBV6-6 and TRBJ1-5; D gene ambiguous. This receptor was obtained from a human donor who donated a stem cell graft to a child with acute myeloid leukemia. The material sequenced was PBMCs from the stem cell graft donor, taken from the stem cell graft. The CDR3 sequence: CASSSPGGQPQHF. The CDR3 region has the DNA TGTGCCAGCAGTTCTCCCGGCGGTCAGCCCCAGCATTTT.